The 5 T cell receptor beta chains reported below all come from one sample, sequenced in a study of identical twins. Via MiXCR, TCRdb re-called the 5' RACE reads, giving one row per CDR3 protein. Counted here are approximately 470,000 distinct CDR3 sequences, 13% to 15% occurring once; the ten biggest clones make up about 0.54%. In addition, the sample was reused for a study of yellow fever vaccine responses in identical twins.

Sequencing input: CD4+ T cells sorted from blood. Receptor source: a woman in her late teens or twenties in good health.

The sample holds a few counts of this clonotype. The CDR3 DNA follows: TGTGCCAGCGGGTCGATGACCTCTGGAAACACCATATATTTT. This sequence encodes CASGSMTSGNTIYF. The J gene is TRBJ1-3, the V gene TRBV6-1, with D unresolved. Trimming pared 8 bases from V and 0 bases from J, leaving 11 bases between. The germline V gene has CDR1 MNHNS and CDR2 SASEGT. CDR3 length equals 14 residues.

Only a few counts were recorded for this clonotype. The chain is built from TRBV5-1 and TRBJ2-7; weak D call: TRBD1 (6 bases). The ends were cut back, 4 bases at V and 2 bases at J, with 19 bases in the middle. Germline V gives CDR1 SGHRS, CDR2 YFSETQ. The CDR3 runs 16 residues. DNA of the CDR3: TGCGCCAGCAGCCAAACCTCGGGACACCTAACCTACGAGCAGTACTTC. This sequence encodes CASSQTSGHLTYEQYF.

The CDR3 loop reads CAILPGTGIYNEQFF. CDR3 bases: TGTGCCATCTTACCCGGGACAGGGATTTACAATGAGCAGTTCTTC. The V gene is TRBV9, the J gene TRBJ2-1, with TRBD1 matching 9 bases. J was trimmed by 4 bases and V by 9 bases; bases with no gene match: 11. The germline gives CDR1 SGDLS, CDR2 YYNGEE. CDR3 size: 15 residues.

V usage is TRBV5-1 and J usage is TRBJ2-2; D is tentatively TRBD1 or TRBD2 (5 bases each). The CDR3 has 15 amino acids. Germline CDR1 and CDR2: SGHRS and YFSETQ. With 0 bases removed from V and 3 bases from J, the gap between germline ends came to 9 bases. Written as DNA, the CDR3 is TGCGCCAGCAGCTTGGAGGGGACGCACACCGGGGAGCTGTTTTTT. It is translated as CASSLEGTHTGELFF.

This clonotype was counted at least ten times. The chain is built from TRBV5-1 and TRBJ2-7; D unresolved. Germline V lookup: CDR1 SGHRS, CDR2 YFSETQ. CDR3 length: 13 amino acids. Trimming shortened V by 4 bases and J by 2 bases, and 10 bases separated the two germline ends. The chain's CDR3 is CASSRDSTYEQYF. The CDR3 bases are TGCGCCAGCAGCAGGGATTCTACCTACGAGCAGTACTTC.